This T cell receptor beta chain came from a study of T cells after yellow fever vaccination. General study results and limits: The study re-detected most primary-vaccination clones after the booster (under 97% CD4, almost 90% CD8).

This clonotype has more than one count but fewer than ten. The antigen remains unidentified. The CDR3 covers 16 residues. Germline-derived CDR1 and CDR2 are SEHNR and FQNEAQ (reference sequence). V was clipped by 0 bases and J by 6 bases, with 14 bases between them. Each CDR3 protein gets one entry after TCRdb re-called the 5' RACE reads with MiXCR. The sample lists about 240,000 distinct CDR3 sequences, 6.9% occurring once. The receptor comes from a man aged 30 to 45 who received the YFV17D yellow fever vaccine. The chain joins TRBV7-9 to TRBJ2-2, with D unclear. The sequencing used CD4+ T cells sorted from PBMCs, collected 15 days after the yellow fever booster vaccination. In DNA form, the CDR3 reads TGTGCCAGCAGCTTAGCGCGATCCGTCAGTGCCGGGGAGCTGTTTTTT. The encoded protein is CASSLARSVSAGELFF.